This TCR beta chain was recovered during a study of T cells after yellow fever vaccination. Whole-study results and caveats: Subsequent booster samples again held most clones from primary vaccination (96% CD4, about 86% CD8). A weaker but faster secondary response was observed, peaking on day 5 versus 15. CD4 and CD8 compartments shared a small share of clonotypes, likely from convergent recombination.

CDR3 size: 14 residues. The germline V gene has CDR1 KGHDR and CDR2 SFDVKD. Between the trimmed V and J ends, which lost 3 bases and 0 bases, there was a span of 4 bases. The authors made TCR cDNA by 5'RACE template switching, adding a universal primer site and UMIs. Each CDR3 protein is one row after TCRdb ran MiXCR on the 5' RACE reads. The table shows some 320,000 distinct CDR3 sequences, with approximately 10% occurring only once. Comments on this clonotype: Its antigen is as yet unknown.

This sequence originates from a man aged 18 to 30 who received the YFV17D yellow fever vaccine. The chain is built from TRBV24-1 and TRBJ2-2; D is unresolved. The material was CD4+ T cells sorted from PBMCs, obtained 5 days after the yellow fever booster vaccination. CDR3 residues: CATSDGANTGELFF. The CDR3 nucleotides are TGTGCCACCAGTGATGGGGCGAACACCGGGGAGCTGTTTTTT.